This TCR beta chain was observed in a study of human T cells and chemical hapten exposure. The overall study: There were weekly diphenylcyclopropenone doses to the scalp for patients throughout the approximately 25-week study. Alopecia areata, totalis or universalis affected patients, mainly female. Minor pooled library volume differences mainly drove per-sample TCR yield variation. Study-level findings and limits: Healthy individuals' immune responses may differ from those of donors, who had alopecia.

This CDR3 region has 14 residues. Germline CDR1 MNHEY, CDR2 SMNVEV (reference sequence). The ends lost 7 bases at V and 1 base at J; junction bases unmatched: 4. Each CDR3 protein is one row after TCRdb ran MiXCR on the RACE reads. Of about 110,000 distinct CDR3 sequences listed, 9.2% were seen once; the top ten hold more than 3%. About this clonotype: The antigen is undetermined.

Time point indicated: patch test 2, 6 weeks after DPC sensitization. Sample treatment: therapeutic diphenylcyclopropenone sensitization with weekly scalp DPC. Sequenced material: whole blood, taken in connection with sensitization to the hapten diphenylcyclopropenone (DPC). The sequence came from a woman aged 40 to 50 with alopecia areata. Some clones in this sample may be carry-over from other donors' samples. The chain carries TRBV27 and TRBJ1-2; TRBD1 matches at 9 bases. The chain's CDR3 is CASMGQGINYGYTF. CDR3 bases: TGTGCCAGCATGGGACAGGGTATTAACTATGGCTACACCTTC.